The next 15 T cell receptor beta chains were all read from a single sample in a study of blood T cell repertoires in COVID-19. Here immunoSEQ multiplex PCR was the method, and the copy in TCRdb shows in-frame clones only, minus some. The sample consists of about 350,000 clones, roughly 87% of them appearing once. The sequencing input was peripheral blood. The receptor set was obtained from a woman aged 55-70 years with COVID-19, enrolled during active disease.

The rearrangement links TRBV2 to TRBJ1-1, with D hard to call. V lost 5 bases and J 0 bases, leaving 7 bases between the germline ends. The CDR3 totals 13 residues. Per germline, CDR1 SNHLY and CDR2 FYNNEI. The CDR3 nucleotides are TGTGCCAGCAGTCCGAGGGTGAACACTGAAGCTTTCTTT. It translates to CASSPRVNTEAFF. Using reference TRBV2 and TRBJ1-1 for the parts outside the CDR3, the full variable domain is EPEVTQTPSHQVTQMGQEVILRCVPISNHLYFYWYRQILGQKVEFLVSFYNNEISEKSEIFDDQFSVERPDGSNFTLKIRSTKLEDSAMYFCASSPRVNTEAFFGQGTRLTVV.

The chain has TRBV3-1 (or the pseudogene TRBV3-2) and TRBJ2-3; 7 bases match TRBD2. The CDR3 spans 16 residues. J was trimmed by 9 bases and V by 1 base; bases with no gene match: 13. The germline V gene has CDR1 LGHDT and CDR2 YNNKEL (reference sequence). The CDR3 spells CASSQVQGLLQMTQYF. The CDR3 region has the DNA TGTGCCAGCAGCCAAGTCCAGGGACTATTACAGATGACGCAGTATTTT.

The rearrangement links TRBV19 to TRBJ2-2; 16 nucleotides align to TRBD2. Trimming removed 2 bases from V and 5 bases from J; junction bases left unmatched: 8. This CDR3 comprises 19 residues. The germline CDR1 and CDR2 sequences are LNHDA and SQIVND (reference sequence). CDR3 protein: CASSIPGLAGGPITGELFF. The CDR3 nucleotides read TGTGCCAGTAGTATACCGGGACTAGCGGGGGGGCCAATAACCGGGGAGCTGTTTTTT.

The chain is built from TRBV12-3 or TRBV12-4 and TRBJ1-1; a possible D gene is TRBD1 (5 bases). Trimming stripped 6 bases from V and 1 base from J, with 9 bases between. The CDR3 is made up of 13 amino acids. The CDR3 sequence: CASSQGTNTEAFF. The DNA for the CDR3 is TGTGCCAGCAGCCAGGGCACGAACACTGAAGCTTTCTTT.

V is TRBV11-2 and J is TRBJ1-6; 8 bases are shared with TRBD1. The germline V gene encodes CDR1 SGHAT and CDR2 FQNNGV. V trimming: 4 bases; J trimming: 7 bases; junction bases outside the gene matches: 6. The CDR3 is 15 residues long. The CDR3 sequence is CASSSGTGYNSPLHF. The CDR3 region has the DNA TGTGCCAGCAGCTCCGGGACAGGCTACAATTCACCCCTCCACTTT.

The V call is TRBV9, the J call TRBJ1-1; D is undetermined. V lost 3 bases and J lost 4, with 13 bases in between. CDR3 length: 14 residues. Germline CDR1 reads SGDLS; CDR2 reads YYNGEE. The CDR3 DNA sequence: TGTGCCAGCAGCGGGACGGGAGTAGGCACTGAAGCTTTCTTT. Amino acids: CASSGTGVGTEAFF. The variable domain in full, completed from reference TRBV9 and TRBJ1-1, reads DSGVTQTPKHLITATGQRVTLRCSPRSGDLSVYWYQQSLDQGLQFLIQYYNGEERAKGNILERFSAQQFPDLHSELNLSSLELGDSALYFCASSGTGVGTEAFFGQGTRLTVV.

This chain joins TRBV20-1 and TRBJ1-2; D is possibly TRBD1 (5 bases). V lost 3 bases and J 7 bases, leaving 15 bases between the germline ends. CDR3 length equals 13 residues. Germline CDR1 is DFQATT and CDR2 is SNEGSKA (reference sequence). Written as DNA, the CDR3 is TGCAGTGCTAGTACCCGGCGGGACTCTGGCTACACCTTC. Translating it yields CSASTRRDSGYTF.

V and J are TRBV29-1 and TRBJ1-5; TRBD1 matches 8 bases. The CDR3 consists of 14 residues. V shed 6 bases, J shed 1 base, and the junction held 5 bases outside the gene matches. Germline-derived CDR1 and CDR2 are SQVTM and ANQGSEA. The CDR3 DNA reads TGCAGCGTGAAACAGGGGGGAAGCAATCAGCCCCAGCATTTT. The encoded protein is CSVKQGGSNQPQHF.

The chain has TRBV6-5 and TRBJ1-6; 10 bases fit TRBD1. The CDR3 is 15 amino acids. The germline V gene encodes CDR1 MNHEY and CDR2 SVGAGI. The J segment lost 10 bases and the V segment lost 6 bases, leaving 9 bases of the junction unmatched. The CDR3 sequence is CASSLRDRGNSPLHF. CDR3 nucleotide sequence: TGTGCCAGCAGCCTCCGGGACAGGGGAAACTCACCCCTCCACTTT.

The V and J genes are TRBV5-1 and TRBJ2-7, with a possible D match to TRBD2 (5 bases). V dropped 5 bases and J dropped 0 bases, with 15 bases sitting between them. The CDR3 covers 15 residues. Germline assignment: CDR1 SGHRS and CDR2 YFSETQ. This chain's CDR3 is CASRPGMVSSYEQYF. As DNA, the CDR3 is TGCGCCAGCAGGCCCGGGATGGTTAGCTCCTACGAGCAGTACTTC.

This clone appeared once. The gene calls are TRBV9 and TRBJ2-3; 10 bases are a match to TRBD2. J was trimmed by 5 bases and V by 0 bases; bases with no gene match: 3. The CDR3 loop spans 15 amino acids. Germline CDR1 SGDLS, CDR2 YYNGEE. CDR3 nucleotide sequence: TGTGCCAGCAGCGTAGAAGCGGGGGGGTTAGATACGCAGTATTTT. Translation: CASSVEAGGLDTQYF.

Concerning this clone: Other DNA sequences in the same sample also yield this CDR3. The gene calls are TRBV12-3 or TRBV12-4 and TRBJ1-2, with D unclear. The germline V and J ends were trimmed by 1 base and 5 bases, with 8 bases remaining between them. The CDR3 has 13 residues. CDR3 coding DNA: TGTGCCAGCAGTTTAGGGCAGTTATATGGCTACACCTTC. Protein sequence: CASSLGQLYGYTF.

In the case of this clone: One junction end disagrees with the germline gene, perhaps due to a read error. The J gene is TRBJ2-1, the V gene TRBV24-1, with 11 positions matching TRBD2. The CDR3 contains 16 residues. Germline CDR1 is KGHDR and CDR2 is SFDVKD. The CDR3: CAISDNSGGDYNEQFF. Written as DNA, the CDR3 is TGTGCCATCAGTGATAATAGCGGGGGGGATTACAATGAGCAGTTCTTC.

The rearrangement links TRBV5-4 to TRBJ1-4; 8 bases match TRBD1. Germline assignment: CDR1 SGHNT and CDR2 YYREEE (reference sequence). V was clipped by 0 bases and J by 5 bases; unmatched bases: 3. The CDR3 sequence is 15 residues long. CDR3 sequence: CASSLDWTGNEKLFF. The CDR3 DNA follows: TGTGCCAGCAGCTTGGATTGGACAGGGAATGAAAAACTGTTTTTT.

The chain combines TRBV5-1 with TRBJ1-2; D is unresolved. The ends were cut back, 0 bases at V and 0 bases at J, with 3 bases in the middle. This CDR3 comprises 13 residues. Germline-derived CDR1 and CDR2 are SGHRS and YFSETQ. The CDR3 reads CASSLGANYGYTF. CDR3 nucleotides: TGCGCCAGCAGCTTGGGAGCTAACTATGGCTACACCTTC.